One sample yielded the 14 T cell receptor beta chains listed below, sequenced in a study of T-cell reconstitution after alpha-beta-depleted transplantation in children. Unique molecular identifiers were incorporated during preparation of the TCRbeta library. A single record per CDR3 protein comes from TCRdb applying MiXCR to the PCR reads. The data contain about 240,000 distinct CDR3 sequences, 12% of them singletons. The starting material was PBMCs from the stem cell graft donor, obtained from the stem cell graft. The receptor set was obtained from a human donor who donated a stem cell graft to a child with acute lymphoblastic leukemia.

This clonotype has at least ten counts. This rearrangement joins TRBV7-9 to TRBJ2-3, with 10 bases identical to TRBD2. The CDR3 contains 15 residues. CDR1 is SEHNR, CDR2 FQNEAQ, per germline (reference sequence). V gave up 5 bases and J gave up 7 bases; unmatched junction bases: 9. The CDR3 nucleotides are TGTGCCAGCAGCCTTACTAGCGGGGATGCCCATACGCAGTATTTT. Protein sequence: CASSLTSGDAHTQYF.

This rearrangement joins TRBV4-3 to TRBJ2-4, with D uncertain. This CDR3 is 14 amino acids long. Trimming cost V 3 bases and J 3 bases, with 9 bases left between them. Germline-derived CDR1 and CDR2 are LGHNA and YSLEER. CDR3 sequence (DNA): TGCGCCAGCAGCCAGGCGAACGGCAAAAACATTCAGTACTTC. It specifies CASSQANGKNIQYF.

In its sample, this clonotype was seen many times. This chain connects TRBV20-1 to TRBJ1-1; 9 bases map to TRBD1. The CDR3 sequence is 15 residues long. The trim removed 8 bases at V and 0 bases at J, leaving 10 bases unmatched. Germline-derived CDR1 and CDR2 are DFQATT and SNEGSKA (reference sequence). In nucleotides, the CDR3 is TGCAGTACAGGGACAGGGATCTTGATGAACACTGAAGCTTTCTTT. As protein: CSTGTGILMNTEAFF.

The V call is TRBV28, the J call TRBJ1-2; the D is unclear. Germline CDR1 and CDR2: MDHEN and SYDVKM. Trimming removed 10 bases from V and 4 bases from J, with 22 bases in between. This CDR3 has 15 residues. The CDR3 reads CATQSDGKQVYGYTF. The CDR3 nucleotides read TGTGCCACCCAATCGGACGGCAAACAAGTCTATGGCTACACCTTC.

This clonotype was seen only a few times. This sequence joins TRBV27 and TRBJ2-7; D gene unclear. CDR1 is MNHEY, CDR2 SMNVEV, per germline (reference sequence). Trimming stripped 6 bases from V and 4 bases from J, with 7 bases between. This CDR3 has 11 amino acids. The CDR3 sequence is CASRGRYEQYF. CDR3 DNA sequence: TGTGCCAGCAGAGGCCGGTACGAGCAGTACTTC.

This clonotype has ten or more counts. CDR3 sequence (DNA): TGTGCCAGCAGCCAAGATAGCGGGTTGTCTTCACCCCTCCACTTT. This sequence encodes CASSQDSGLSSPLHF. The chain employs TRBV14 and TRBJ1-6; D unclear. CDR1 SGHDN and CDR2 FVKESK come from the germline V gene. The germline V and J ends were trimmed by 0 bases and 9 bases, with 12 bases remaining between them. This CDR3 comprises 15 residues.

This rearrangement joins TRBV6-5 to TRBJ2-4, with D perhaps assigned TRBD1 or TRBD2 (5 bases each). The CDR3 extends over 15 amino acids. Germline V gene data show CDR1 as MNHEY and CDR2 as SVGAGI. Trimming stripped 5 bases from V and 1 base from J, with 12 bases between. The CDR3, as DNA: TGTGCCAGCAGTAGGGGACGGTACGCCAAAAACATTCAGTACTTC. Its protein product is CASSRGRYAKNIQYF.

The CDR3: CASPPRRDPSGNTIYF. Written as DNA, the CDR3 is TGTGCCAGCCCTCCCAGACGGGACCCCTCTGGAAACACCATATATTTT. The chain carries TRBV27 and TRBJ1-3; D may be TRBD1 (5 bases). V was cut by 8 bases and J by 0 bases, with 17 bases left in between. The CDR3 is made up of 16 amino acids. Germline V gives CDR1 MNHEY, CDR2 SMNVEV (reference sequence).

This chain joins TRBV12-3 or TRBV12-4 and TRBJ2-1, with 12 bases aligning to TRBD2. CDR3 size: 17 residues. After removal of 6 bases from V and 2 bases from J, the junction contained 8 bases not matched to a gene. CDR3 protein: CASRPSLAGGPYNEQFF. The CDR3 DNA follows: TGTGCCAGCAGACCGTCTCTAGCGGGAGGGCCCTACAATGAGCAGTTCTTC.

CDR3 nucleotide sequence: TGTGCCAGCGCTATGGGCAGGGGGCAATACGAGCAGTACTTC. Protein: CASAMGRGQYEQYF. The chain has TRBV7-8 and TRBJ2-7; 8 bases map to TRBD1. The CDR3 consists of 14 residues. J gave up 4 bases and V 8 bases, and 10 bases lay outside the gene matches. In germline, CDR1 is SGHVS, CDR2 FQNEAQ.

This clonotype was counted at least ten times. The CDR3 nucleotides read TGCAGTGCTAGAGAGGCTAGCAGAGGAGAGACCCAGTACTTC. It encodes CSAREASRGETQYF. The gene calls are TRBV20-1 and TRBJ2-5, with D maybe TRBD2 (5 bases). The V gene lost 0 bases and the J gene lost 4 bases, with 12 bases spanning the gap. Germline CDR1 is DFQATT and CDR2 is SNEGSKA (reference sequence). The CDR3 totals 14 residues.

This clonotype was seen many times. J is TRBJ2-7 and V is TRBV5-1, with 7 bases matching TRBD2. After removal of 1 base from V and 6 bases from J, the junction contained 10 bases not matched to a gene. This CDR3 is built from 15 residues. Germline V gene lookup returns CDR1 SGHRS and CDR2 YFSETQ. In DNA form, the CDR3 reads TGCGCCAGCAGCTTGTCAGGGCGGGAGACGGGCGAGCAGTACTTC. Translation gives CASSLSGRETGEQYF.

This clonotype was counted many times. The CDR3 DNA follows: TGTGCCAGCAGCCCGGACCCATGGAAAGATGGCTACACCTTC. Translation: CASSPDPWKDGYTF. The rearrangement links TRBV7-9 to TRBJ1-2; no clear D. The CDR3 is made up of 14 amino acids. V was cut by 5 bases and J by 6 bases, with 16 bases left in between. Germline CDR1 SEHNR, CDR2 FQNEAQ (reference sequence).

In its sample, this clonotype was seen many times. The genes are TRBV27 and TRBJ1-6; TRBD1 might be the D (5 bases). The CDR3 consists of 15 residues. V gave up 5 bases and J gave up 4 bases, with 12 bases separating them. CDR1 MNHEY and CDR2 SMNVEV come from the germline V gene (reference sequence). The CDR3, as DNA: TGTGCCAGCAGTCCCTCGGGACCTTATAATTCACCCCTCCACTTT. It translates to CASSPSGPYNSPLHF.